At least ten counts were recorded for the clone carrying this TCR beta chain. Trimming removed 1 base at V and 3 bases at J, with 9 bases between. This CDR3 is built from 14 residues. Germline CDR1 SNHLY, CDR2 FYNNEI. The data belong to a study of T cells in Graves' hyperthyroidism and ophthalmopathy. Newly diagnosed hyperthyroidism, duration under 2 months, in patients aged 18 to 65. Amplified regions were TCR beta CDR3 sequences from RNA transcripts. Using the HTBI primer set, a first-round RT-PCR was run on the TCR CDR3. TCRdb used MiXCR to reprocess the multiplex PCR reads, holding one entry per CDR3 protein. The sample yields around 540,000 distinct CDR3 sequences, 46% seen once.

Input material: peripheral blood or thyroid tissue (not recorded which). The rearrangement joins TRBV2 to TRBJ1-1; D is ambiguous. The receptor was derived from a woman aged 18-30 years with Graves' hyperthyroidism. The CDR3 nucleotides read TGTGCCAGCAGTGAAGAGGTCTCGGACACTGAAGCTTTCTTT. Translated, it gives CASSEEVSDTEAFF. Full variable domain (missing parts from reference TRBV2 and TRBJ1-1): EPEVTQTPSHQVTQMGQEVILRCVPISNHLYFYWYRQILGQKVEFLVSFYNNEISEKSEIFDDQFSVERPDGSNFTLKIRSTKLEDSAMYFCASSEEVSDTEAFFGQGTRLTVV.